This T cell receptor (beta chain) was retrieved from a study of blood T cells in healthy people across ages. The germline CDR1 and CDR2 sequences are SGHAT and FQNNGV. This CDR3 is built from 13 residues. Trimming took 0 bases from V and 3 from J, leaving 6 bases between them. PCR was performed a second time for roughly 7 to 11 cycles using a sample-barcoded 5' primer and a J-beta primer mix. TCRdb processed the 5' RACE reads anew with MiXCR; each CDR3 protein has one entry. The table records about 1.4 million distinct CDR3 sequences, approximately 59% of them present only once. J is TRBJ2-7 and V is TRBV11-2; possibly TRBD2 for D (6 bases). The sequence derives from a young man in good health. Sample: blood. Here the CDR3 DNA reads TGTGCCAGCAGCTTAGAGACTAGCTACGAGCAGTACTTC. It yields the protein CASSLETSYEQYF.